This T cell receptor (beta chain) was documented in a study of vaccination effects on CD4 cells after COVID-19 (dated by TCRdb to about 2022). Concerning the study at large: In the ViraFEST assay, PBMC were stimulated with viral peptide pools, and antigen-specific CD4+ T cell clonotypes were then identified by expansion using TCR sequencing. Participants received two doses of either the BNT162b2 or the mRNA-1273 mRNA SARS-CoV-2 vaccine. In two convalescent patients, pre-vaccine samples were collected 16 days and one week ahead of the first dose, 142 and 148 days after COVID-19 diagnosis. Each well held around 2 million PBMC cultured in IMDM containing roughly 5.1% human AB serum, 8.5 to 10 IU/ml IL-2 and gentamicin, along with roughly 10 ug/ml peptides. In both COVID-19 convalescent patients and infection-naive vaccine recipients, the study compared SARS-CoV-2 spike-specific CD4+ TCR repertoires from before mRNA vaccination with those from after it. The full study included approximately nine COVID-19 convalescent patients and several SARS-CoV-2-naive healthy vaccine recipients. Cultures from other donors in the study were sequenced with the Oncomine TCR Beta short-read assay on an Illumina iSeq 100. The full study reports these points: At late post-vaccination timepoints, both infection-induced and vaccine-induced clones showed marked clonal contraction, consistent with waning T cell responses. Limitations of the study were the small number of convalescent patients and the absence of early post-infection timepoints. In convalescent patients, the post-vaccine spike-reactive repertoire consisted mainly of new vaccine-induced clones, largely distinct from infection-induced clones.

Comment on this clone: Its antigen specificity is not known. No much larger clone is present one base from it, and per-base qualities are unavailable.

After less than 13 days of culture, CD4+ T cells were isolated with the EasySep CD4+ T cell isolation kit. Convalescent patients had PCR-confirmed SARS-CoV-2 infection between March and December 2020, before Alpha, Beta and Delta variants emerged in the United States. Half of the culture medium was replaced with fresh IL-2-containing medium on days 3 and 7. Unless otherwise noted, each peptide stimulation condition was cultured in triplicate wells. PBMC were separated from whole blood using Ficoll-Paque Plus gradient centrifugation and were then either cryopreserved at -140C or used fresh. The QIAamp micro DNA kit was used to extract genomic DNA from the cultured CD4+ T cells. Library construction relied on the immunoSEQ multiplex PCR assay. DNA from the cultured, isolated CD4+ T cells was subjected to TCR beta CDR3 sequencing. The study's processing was this. Non-productive TCR sequences were removed, reads were trimmed to the CDR3 region, and CDR3s of at least 7 amino acids were retained. The MANAFEST web app was used to pick out antigen-specific clonotypes by comparing their expansion in peptide wells with that in reference cultures. To be called positive, a clone needed expansion at FDR<0.05 compared with the reference and with all other wells, an odds ratio greater than 5, and a frequency greater than 0.1% in two replicate wells. A clonotype was called cross-reactive if it was significantly expanded both in SARS-CoV-2 spike wells and in at least one common cold coronavirus spike condition. Levenshtein distance calculated with the stringdist R package was used to assess CDR3 similarity, and unrooted trees were constructed with ape in R 3.6.1. This is the immuneACCESS table as TCRdb keeps it, with only in-frame sequences that have V and J called. A part of the clones is gone; compared with another copy, unresolved V genes explain less than half, and the rest is unexplained. V and J calls and clone size come straight from that table; D and trimming were deduced from the DNA. Within this sample are approximately 47,000 clones, with about 76% of them counted one time only. Roughly 12% of the sample is held by the ten biggest clonotypes.

The CDR3 holds 15 amino acids from the cysteine to the phenylalanine. The DNA shown is the 45-base CDR3, in frame from base 1. V drops 0 bases and J drops 3 bases, leaving 11 bases in between. The CDR1 and CDR2 encoded by the germline V gene are MNHEY and SVGAGI. This chain is built from TRBV6-5 and TRBJ1-1; a weak D assignment points to TRBD1 (5 bases agree). The clonotype comes from a human donor who had a prior SARS-CoV-2 infection. Specimen: CD4+ T cells from PBMCs cultured without peptide, collected before COVID-19 vaccination. The DNA sequence is given as TGTGCCAGCAGTTACTCCCGGGGGGGAGACACTGAAGCTTTCTTT. It translates as CASSYSRGGDTEAFF.